A selection of T cell receptor beta chains follows, all from one sample in a study of T cell responses to AZD1222 COVID-19 vaccine. Libraries were prepared by immunoSEQ multiplex PCR; TCRdb keeps only in-frame clonotypes and omits some of them. The table includes more than 75,000 clones, 85% to 90% detected once. The specimen was peripheral blood, collected 28 days after the second AZD1222 dose. These receptors were obtained from an adult who received the AZD1222 COVID-19 vaccine. CDR3s include the opening cysteine and the closing phenylalanine or tryptophan. D genes are given only for firm matches. A row's size may be missing; if present it is once, few, many or a size class.

>NA|NA|TRBV6-5|TRBJ1-2
TGTGCCAGCAGTTACGCCCGGACTAACTATGGCTACACCTTC
CASSYARTNYGYTF
>NA|medium-sized|TRBV4-2|TRBJ2-1
TGTGCCAGCAGCCAAGATGTGACGGGATCTTACAATGAGCAGTTCTTC
CASSQDVTGSYNEQFF
>NA|NA|TRBV19|TRBJ1-1
TGTGCCAGTAGTATCGGGAACACTGAAGCTTTCTTT
CASSIGNTEAFF
>NA|NA|TRBV19|TRBJ2-2
TGTGCCAGTAGTACCCACGCCGTGGGGGTAAGGATCGGGGAGCTGTTTTTT
CASSTHAVGVRIGELFF
>TRBD2|NA|TRBV9|TRBJ2-3
TGTGCCAGCAGCGGTTACTTCGGGCTAGCGGGAGACACCGATACGCAGTATTTT
CASSGYFGLAGDTDTQYF
>NA|NA|TRBV12-5|TRBJ2-3
TGTGCTAGTGGTCATGGGGCTTTCACAGATACGCAGTATTTT
CASGHGAFTDTQYF
>NA|NA|TRBV10-1|TRBJ1-1
TGCGCCAGCAGTGGACAGGCGAACTCTGAAGCTTTCTTT
CASSGQANSEAFF
>NA|NA|TRBV19|TRBJ1-5
TGTGCCAGTAGTTCGGGGGGAACCCAGCCCCAGCATTTT
CASSSGGTQPQHF
>NA|NA|TRBV27|TRBJ2-6
TGTGCCAGCAGTTGGGGGGTCCTAGGCCACTCTGGGGCCAACGTCCTGACTTTC
CASSWGVLGHSGANVLTF
>NA|NA|TRBV6-5|TRBJ2-2
TGTGCCAGCAGGGGGATTGCAGGGAACACCGGGGAGCTGTTTTTT
CASRGIAGNTGELFF
>NA|NA|TRBV29-1|TRBJ2-3
TGCAGCGTTGAAGATGAGACCCCGGGTCCCACAGATACGCAGTATTTT
CSVEDETPGPTDTQYF
>NA|NA|TRBV2|TRBJ1-5
TGTGCCAGCAGAGACAGTGTTCAGCCCCAGCATTTT
CASRDSVQPQHF
>NA|once|TRBV4-3|TRBJ2-3
TGCGCCAGCAGCCAAGATAGTGCGCGGTATCCCACAGATACGCAGTATTTT
CASSQDSARYPTDTQYF
>NA|NA|TRBV2|TRBJ2-7
TGTGCCAGCAGTGATATTGGCCAGGGAGGGGGCGAGCAGTACTTC
CASSDIGQGGGEQYF
>NA|NA|TRBV5-1|TRBJ2-7
TGCGCCAGCAGCTTGGCCCGGGACACTTACTACGAGCAGTACTTC
CASSLARDTYYEQYF
>NA|NA|TRBV5-4|TRBJ1-2
TGTGCCAGCAGCTTGGACGGACAGAGCTATGGCTACACCTTC
CASSLDGQSYGYTF
>NA|NA|TRBV24-1|TRBJ2-2
TGTGCCACCAGTGATTGGTTGACCGGGGAGCTGTTTTTT
CATSDWLTGELFF
>NA|NA|TRBV3-1/TRBV3-2|TRBJ2-4
TGTGCCAGCAGCCAGGCAAACATTCAGTACTTC
CASSQANIQYF
>TRBD1|NA|TRBV18|TRBJ2-6
TGTGCCAGCTCACTAACAGGGGGCCCACTCTCTGGGGCCAACGTCCTGACTTTC
CASSLTGGPLSGANVLTF
>NA|NA|TRBV30|TRBJ1-1
TGTGCGTATAGAATTGGGTACGCTGAAGCTTTCTTT
CAYRIGYAEAFF
>NA|few|TRBV6-5|TRBJ1-4
TGTGCCAGCAGTTACGGCGGGACACATGAAAAACTGTTTTTT
CASSYGGTHEKLFF
>NA|NA|TRBV6-5|TRBJ2-5
TGTGCCAGCAGGAACAGGGCTGGGGCACTGGAGACCCAGTACTTC
CASRNRAGALETQYF
>NA|NA|TRBV27|TRBJ1-5
TGTGCCAGCAGTCCCACCAATCAGCCCCAGCATTTT
CASSPTNQPQHF
>NA|NA|TRBV6-5|TRBJ2-1
TGTGCCTTGGTGACCTGGGATGAGCAGTTCTTC
CALVTWDEQFF
>NA|NA|TRBV7-2|TRBJ2-5
TGTGCCAGCAGCTTAAAGGGTCCGGGTTCGGGGAACCAAGAGACCCAGTACTTC
CASSLKGPGSGNQETQYF
>NA|NA|TRBV19|TRBJ2-7
TGTGCCAGTAGTATTGTTCCGTTAACTTTGCGGGAGCAGTACTTC
CASSIVPLTLREQYF
>NA|NA|TRBV14|TRBJ1-1
TGTGCCAGCAGCCCGCAAGGGACTGAAGCTTTCTTT
CASSPQGTEAFF
>NA|NA|TRBV7-9|TRBJ1-1
TGTGCCAGCAGCTTAGTTTTGGCAGGTTACACTGAAGCTTTCTTT
CASSLVLAGYTEAFF
>NA|once|TRBV11-2|TRBJ2-3
TGTGCCAGCAGCTGGCTAACATCCCCCCACTTAGGAGATACGCAGTATTTT
CASSWLTSPHLGDTQYF
>NA|NA|TRBV7-2|TRBJ2-7
TGTGCCAGCAGCCTTCAACAGGGTAGCTACGAGCAGTACTTC
CASSLQQGSYEQYF
>TRBD2|NA|TRBV9|TRBJ2-1
TGTGCCAGCAGCGTAGCTCCCGGGACTAGCGGGATTGGTGAGCAGTTCTTC
CASSVAPGTSGIGEQFF
>NA|NA|TRBV4-2|TRBJ1-1
TGTGCCAGCAGCCAAGAAGAGGACGCGAGCACTGAAGCTTTCTTT
CASSQEEDASTEAFF
>NA|NA|TRBV2|TRBJ2-1
TGTGCCAGCAGTGACCCCTCTCCGGAGAGCTCCTACAATGAGCAGTTCTTC
CASSDPSPESSYNEQFF
>NA|NA|TRBV7-2|TRBJ2-1
TGTGCCAGCAGCTTAGTACCTGGTATGGGGGAGCAGTTCTTC
CASSLVPGMGEQFF
>NA|NA|TRBV2|TRBJ1-1
TGTGCCAGCAGCAAGACCACTGAAGCTTTCTTT
CASSKTTEAFF
>NA|NA|TRBV7-8|TRBJ1-1
TGTGCCAGCAGCTCCCACAGGGATAGGACTGAAGCTTTCTTT
CASSSHRDRTEAFF
>TRBD1|NA|TRBV4-1|TRBJ1-2
TGCGCCAGCAGCCAGCGGGGACAGGGAAAAGGCTACACCTTC
CASSQRGQGKGYTF
>TRBD1|NA|TRBV18|TRBJ1-2
TGTGCCAGCTCACGCGCCCAGGGGGCAGAAGGCTACACCTTC
CASSRAQGAEGYTF
>NA|NA|TRBV15|TRBJ2-2
TGTGCCACCAGCAGTATGAGGAACACCGGGGAGCTGTTTTTT
CATSSMRNTGELFF
>NA|NA|TRBV18|TRBJ2-3
TGTGCCAGCTCACCGGGGGCGGCAGATACGCAGTATTTT
CASSPGAADTQYF
>NA|once|TRBV7-6|TRBJ1-3
TGTGCCAGCAGCCGGGGTCCAGGAAACACCATATATTTT
CASSRGPGNTIYF
>NA|NA|TRBV5-1|TRBJ1-3
TGCGCCAGCAGCAGGGCGTCCTCTGGAAACACCATATATTTT
CASSRASSGNTIYF
>NA|NA|TRBV7-2|TRBJ2-4
TGTGCCAGCAGCTTAGACTATGCCAAAAACATTCAGTACTTC
CASSLDYAKNIQYF
>TRBD2|NA|TRBV19|TRBJ2-5
TGTGCCAGTAGTATAGGAGGTAGCGGGGGACAAGAGACCCAGTACTTC
CASSIGGSGGQETQYF
>NA|NA|TRBV6-2/TRBV6-3|TRBJ2-7
TGTGCCAGCAGCCAAAGCTCCTACGAGCAGTACTTC
CASSQSSYEQYF
>NA|NA|TRBV4-1|TRBJ1-1
TGCGCCAGCAGCCAATTACGGAACACTGAAGCTTTCTTT
CASSQLRNTEAFF
>NA|NA|TRBV19|TRBJ2-2
TGTGCCAGTAGTCGAGGGGAGGACACTGGGGAGCTGTTTTTT
CASSRGEDTGELFF
>TRBD2|few|TRBV5-1|TRBJ2-5
TGCGCCAGCAGCTTGAGTGGCGGGAGGGCCGAAGGGACCCAGTACTTC
CASSLSGGRAEGTQYF
>TRBD2|NA|TRBV27|TRBJ2-7
TGTGCCAGCAGTTTATCGGGTCTAGCGGACTCCTACGAGCAGTACTTC
CASSLSGLADSYEQYF
>TRBD2|NA|TRBV4-3|TRBJ2-1
TGCGCCAGCAGCCAAGACCTTCCTAGCGGGAGGGCCGGGAATGAGCAGTTCTTC
CASSQDLPSGRAGNEQFF
>NA|NA|TRBV6-5|TRBJ1-2
TGTGCCAGCAGACTGTTTACAGCTCCCTATGGCTACACCTTC
CASRLFTAPYGYTF
>NA|NA|TRBV7-9|TRBJ1-1
TGTGCCAGCAGCTTAGTAGGGTTGAACACTGAAGCTTTCTTT
CASSLVGLNTEAFF
>TRBD2|NA|TRBV7-9|TRBJ2-1
TGTGCCAGCAGCTTAAGACGCCTAGCGGATAGAAACAATGAGCAGTTCTTC
CASSLRRLADRNNEQFF
>TRBD1|NA|TRBV29-1|TRBJ1-4
TGCAGCGTCCTAAGGACAGGGAGAACTAATGAAAAACTGTTTTTT
CSVLRTGRTNEKLFF
>NA|NA|TRBV14|TRBJ2-1
TGTGCCAGCAGCCAGAGTAAGAGAGGGCCCTACTCCTACAATGAGCAGTTCTTC
CASSQSKRGPYSYNEQFF
>TRBD1|NA|TRBV5-6|TRBJ1-5
TGTGCCAGCACCCGAGGGGTAAGGACAGGGGTCAATCAGCCCCAGCATTTT
CASTRGVRTGVNQPQHF
>NA|NA|TRBV4-2|TRBJ1-2
TGTGCCAGCAGCCAAGGTCCGTCGACAGGACTTTATGGCTACACCTTC
CASSQGPSTGLYGYTF
>NA|NA|TRBV5-1|TRBJ1-1
TGCGCCAGCAGCTTGGGAGTGGCCGCGGGTATGAACACTGAAGCTTTCTTT
CASSLGVAAGMNTEAFF